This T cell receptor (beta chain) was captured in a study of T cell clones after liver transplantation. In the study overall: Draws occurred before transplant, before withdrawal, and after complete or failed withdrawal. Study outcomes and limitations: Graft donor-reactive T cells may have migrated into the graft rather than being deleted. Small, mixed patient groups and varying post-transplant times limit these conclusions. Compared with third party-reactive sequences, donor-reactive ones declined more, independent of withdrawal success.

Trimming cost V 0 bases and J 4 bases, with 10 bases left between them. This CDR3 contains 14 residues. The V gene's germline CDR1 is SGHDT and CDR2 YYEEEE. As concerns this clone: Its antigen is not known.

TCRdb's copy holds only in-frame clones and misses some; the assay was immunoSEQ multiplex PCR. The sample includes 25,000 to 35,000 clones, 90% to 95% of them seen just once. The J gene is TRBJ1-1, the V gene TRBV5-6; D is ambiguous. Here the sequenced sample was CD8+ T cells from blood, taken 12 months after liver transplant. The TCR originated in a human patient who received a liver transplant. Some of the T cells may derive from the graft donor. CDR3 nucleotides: TGTGCCAGCAGCTTGGGCTCCACGGGCACTGAAGCTTTCTTT. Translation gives CASSLGSTGTEAFF. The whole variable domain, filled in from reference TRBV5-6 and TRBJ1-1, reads DAGVTQSPTHLIKTRGQQVTLRCSPKSGHDTVSWYQQALGQGPQFIFQYYEEEERQRGNFPDRFSGHQFPNYSSELNVNALLLGDSALYLCASSLGSTGTEAFFGQGTRLTVV.